The 17 T cell receptor beta chains listed next were all sequenced from one sample in a study of metastatic and nonmetastatic thyroid tumors. Each patient came to thyroid surgery without any prior treatment (of any kind). TCRdb re-called the PCR reads through MiXCR. There are tens of thousands of clones in the sample; under 5% occur only once, and around 20% lies in the top ten. Sequencing used blood. These receptors all come from a female donor with papillary thyroid cancer or a benign thyroid nodule (not recorded which). Some clones in this sample may be carry-over from other donors' samples.

This clone was seen at least ten times. Other DNA sequences from this sample encode an identical CDR3 as well. The chain has TRBV5-1 and TRBJ1-1, with a weak D call TRBD1 (6 bases). From germline, CDR1 is SGHRS and CDR2 YFSETQ. Between the trimmed V and J ends, which lost 5 bases and 5 bases, there was a span of 19 bases. CDR3 length: 15 residues. The CDR3 here is CASRPVAGAFTEAFF. The CDR3 bases are TGCGCCAGCAGACCGGTTGCGGGGGCGTTTACTGAAGCTTTCTTT.

This clone was detected ten times or more. The J gene is TRBJ1-4, the V gene TRBV6-1; 11 nucleotides line up with TRBD1. From germline, CDR1 is MNHNS and CDR2 SASEGT. Losses at the gene ends were 5 bases for V and 5 bases for J; bases not matched to a gene: 10. The CDR3 length is 17 residues. The CDR3 loop is CASSSSGTGGRNEKLFF. The CDR3 DNA reads as TGTGCCAGCAGTTCTTCCGGGACAGGGGGGAGGAATGAAAAACTGTTTTTT.

This clone came up many times. V gene TRBV11-2 combines with J gene TRBJ2-6; the D is unclear. CDR1 and CDR2 from the germline V gene are SGHAT and FQNNGV. This CDR3 has 16 amino acids. V was cut by 2 bases and J by 2 bases, with 10 bases left in between. The CDR3 bases are TGTGCCAGCAGCTTATCATTGGTTGCTGGGGCCAACGTCCTGACTTTC. Protein product: CASSLSLVAGANVLTF.

Ten or more counts support this clone. The chain carries TRBV3-1 and TRBJ2-5; 8 bases match TRBD2. The CDR3 sequence is 15 residues long. J gave up 5 bases and V 0 bases, and 5 bases lay outside the gene matches. CDR1 is LGHDT, CDR2 YNNKEL, per germline (reference sequence). The CDR3 bases are TGTGCCAGCAGCCAAGATTATGGCGGGAGGGAGACCCAGTACTTC. Translating gives CASSQDYGGRETQYF.

The rearrangement uses TRBV18 and TRBJ2-6; D perhaps matches TRBD1 (5 bases). Germline values: CDR1 KGHSH, CDR2 LQKENI. This CDR3 is 17 amino acids long. The germline V and J ends were trimmed by 3 bases and 0 bases, with 12 bases remaining between them. Here the CDR3 reads CASSPQQTASGANVLTF. CDR3 coding DNA: TGTGCCAGCTCACCGCAACAGACAGCCTCTGGGGCCAACGTCCTGACTTTC.

This clone was found many times. This chain uses TRBV7-3 with TRBJ2-5; D may correspond to TRBD1 or TRBD2 (6 bases each). This CDR3 comprises 15 residues. V was pared by 3 bases and J by 6 bases, with 17 bases between. CDR1 is SGHTA and CDR2 is FQGTGA in the germline V gene. The CDR3 nucleotides read TGTGCCAGCAGCTTGGGGGGCTCGGGAGACAAGACCCAGTACTTC. It specifies CASSLGGSGDKTQYF.

This clone was seen at least ten times. This rearrangement joins TRBV7-3 to TRBJ2-1; D is undetermined. This CDR3 contains 11 residues. CDR1 and CDR2 from the germline V gene are SGHTA and FQGTGA. Trimming took off 5 bases at V and 5 bases at J, with 4 bases between the two ends. CDR3 in amino acids: CASSDHNEQFF. The CDR3 bases are TGTGCCAGCAGCGACCACAATGAGCAGTTCTTC.

This clone was counted at least ten times. The gene calls are TRBV6-2 or TRBV6-3 and TRBJ2-1; TRBD2 matches 8 bases. This CDR3 region has 14 residues. The V and J ends lost 9 bases and 0 bases, in that order; junction bases with no gene match: 4. The germline CDR1 and CDR2 sequences are MNHEY and SVGEGT. Written as DNA, the CDR3 is TGTGCCAGTTTAGCGGGACTCTCCTACAATGAGCAGTTCTTC. Its protein is CASLAGLSYNEQFF.

Note on this clone: At one boundary the junction diverges from the germline segment, which might be a read error. The chain employs TRBV24-1 and TRBJ2-1; no clear D. This CDR3 is 16 amino acids long. Germline assignment: CDR1 KGHDR and CDR2 SFDVKD. CDR3 region: CATSYFPGKPPHEQFF. The CDR3 DNA reads as TGTGCCACCAGTTATTTCCCTGGAAAACCCCCCCATGAGCAGTTCTTC.

The chain employs TRBV20-1 and TRBJ1-5; D unclear. The V end lost 2 bases, the J end lost 3 bases, and 8 bases lay between the germline ends. Germline lookup yields CDR1 DFQATT and CDR2 SNEGSKA (reference sequence). This CDR3 spans 13 amino acids. In nucleotides, the CDR3 is TGCAGTGCTAGACGCCTAGACAATCAGCCCCAGCATTTT. It translates to CSARRLDNQPQHF.

This clone occurred many times. Additional DNA sequences in this sample encode the identical CDR3. V usage is TRBV5-5 and J usage is TRBJ2-5, with D maybe TRBD2 (5 bases). The CDR3 loop spans 16 amino acids. In germline, CDR1 is SGHKS, CDR2 YYEKEE (reference sequence). Trimming pared 0 bases from V and 5 bases from J, leaving 17 bases between. The CDR3 protein is CASSLGRGPLGETQYF. In DNA form, the CDR3 reads TGTGCCAGCAGCTTGGGTAGAGGGCCTCTAGGGGAGACCCAGTACTTC. Together with reference TRBV5-5 and TRBJ2-5, the CDR3 gives the full variable domain: DAGVTQSPTHLIKTRGQQVTLRCSPISGHKSVSWYQQVLGQGPQFIFQYYEKEERGRGNFPDRFSARQFPNYSSELNVNALLLGDSALYLCASSLGRGPLGETQYFGPGTRLLVL.

This clone occurred many times. Additional DNA sequences in this sample encode the identical CDR3. The chain employs TRBV5-6 and TRBJ2-3; TRBD2 agrees at 11 bases. J gave up 5 bases and V 4 bases, and 6 bases lay outside the gene matches. CDR1 SGHDT and CDR2 YYEEEE come from the germline V gene. This CDR3 is built from 15 residues. The CDR3 DNA sequence: TGTGCCAGCAGCACCCCTAGCGGGAGGAGAGATACGCAGTATTTT. As protein: CASSTPSGRRDTQYF.

This clone came up many times. CDR3 amino acids: CASRESSGANVLTF. As DNA, the CDR3 is TGTGCCAGCAGAGAGAGTTCTGGGGCCAACGTCCTGACTTTC. V usage is TRBV2 and J usage is TRBJ2-6; D gene unclear. Trimming shortened V by 6 bases and J by 1 base, and 7 bases separated the two germline ends. Germline CDR1 is SNHLY and CDR2 is FYNNEI. The CDR3 is 14 amino acids.

In its sample, this clone was seen many times. The DNA for the CDR3 is TGTGCCAGCAGCGAGGGCAACCGCAATCAGCCCCAGCATTTT. Protein sequence: CASSEGNRNQPQHF. The rearrangement uses TRBV9 and TRBJ1-5, with D unresolved. The CDR3 runs 14 residues. Germline values: CDR1 SGDLS, CDR2 YYNGEE. V shed 3 bases and J shed 2 bases, with 9 bases lying between them.

This clone was found a few times. At one end, the junction sequence differs from germline, possibly due to a read error. The rearrangement links TRBV28 to TRBJ2-7; TRBD1 matches at 7 bases. CDR1 and CDR2 from the germline V gene are MDHEN and SYDVKM. The CDR3 is 16 amino acids. CDR3 sequence reads: CASSFSHPGQPYDQYF. The CDR3 nucleotides read TGTGCCAGCAGTTTCTCACACCCGGGACAGCCATACGATCAGTACTTC. The full variable domain, rest sourced from reference TRBV28 and TRBJ2-7, is DVKVTQSSRYLVKRTGEKVFLECVQDMDHENMFWYRQDPGLGLRLIYFSYDVKMKEKGDIPEGYSVSREKKERFSLILESASTNQTSMYLCASSFSHPGQPYDQYFGPGTRLTVT.

This clone was picked up many times. Other DNA sequences within the sample encode an identical CDR3. The rearrangement uses TRBV7-3 and TRBJ2-1, with 7 bases lining up with TRBD1. The V and J ends lost 1 base and 8 bases, in that order; junction bases with no gene match: 17. Germline V gene data show CDR1 as SGHTA and CDR2 as FQGTGA. This CDR3 contains 18 residues. The CDR3 region has the DNA TGTGCCAGCAGCTTAAACCCCCGGGACAGACCAGAAACCGATGAGCAGTTCTTC. It encodes CASSLNPRDRPETDEQFF.

Notes on this clone: A much larger clone lies a single base off, so this may be a read error. Other DNA sequences in the sample encode the same CDR3. The chain combines TRBV5-5 with TRBJ1-4; perhaps TRBD1 as D (5 bases). The CDR3 is 19 amino acids. CDR1 is SGHKS, CDR2 YYEKEE, per germline (reference sequence). The CDR3 sequence: CASSLKSNVRGAINEKLFF. CDR3 nucleotide sequence: TGTGCCAGCAGCTTGAAATCTAATGTCCGTGGGGCCATTAATGAAAAACTCTTTTTT.